This is a list of T cell receptor beta chains from one sample in a study of blood T cell repertoires in COVID-19. The table came from immunoSEQ multiplex PCR; TCRdb's copy has only in-frame clones and leaves some out. In the table there are tens of thousands of clones, roughly 88% of which are singletons. The sample comprised peripheral blood. The source of these receptors is a man of 80 years or more with active or convalescent COVID-19. Each CDR3 is given with its conserved first and last residue. The D gene is left open where the match is weak. Clone size is stated in some rows and not others, as once, few, many or a class when expanded.

d_call: NA; v_call: TRBV7-2; clone_size: NA; j_call: TRBJ1-2; cdr3_aa: CASKGGEDGYTF; cdr3_nt: TGTGCCAGCAAAGGGGGGGAAGATGGCTACACCTTC
d_call: TRBD2; v_call: TRBV5-1; clone_size: NA; j_call: TRBJ2-7; cdr3_aa: CASGVGRGAYEQYF; cdr3_nt: TGCGCCAGCGGGGTCGGGCGGGGGGCCTACGAGCAGTACTTC
d_call: NA; v_call: TRBV15; clone_size: NA; j_call: TRBJ2-4; cdr3_aa: CATSRIGDSSAEAKNIQYF; cdr3_nt: TGTGCCACCAGCAGAATAGGAGACAGCAGCGCTGAAGCCAAAAACATTCAGTACTTC
d_call: NA; v_call: TRBV7-9; clone_size: NA; j_call: TRBJ2-7; cdr3_aa: CASSFTGSYEQYF; cdr3_nt: TGTGCCAGCAGCTTCACAGGGTCCTACGAGCAGTACTTC
d_call: TRBD1; v_call: TRBV6-4; clone_size: once; j_call: TRBJ1-5; cdr3_aa: CASSDMTDRFYSNQPQHF; cdr3_nt: TGTGCCAGCAGTGACATGACGGACAGGTTCTATAGCAATCAGCCCCAGCATTTT
d_call: NA; v_call: TRBV7-2; clone_size: NA; j_call: TRBJ2-7; cdr3_aa: CASRPRTGTYEQYF; cdr3_nt: TGTGCCAGCAGACCTCGGACGGGAACCTACGAGCAGTACTTC
d_call: NA; v_call: TRBV5-1; clone_size: few; j_call: TRBJ1-3; cdr3_aa: CASSLRGGNSGNTIYF; cdr3_nt: TGCGCCAGCAGCTTGCGGGGGGGAAACAGCGGAAACACCATATATTTT
d_call: TRBD1; v_call: TRBV4-1; clone_size: NA; j_call: TRBJ2-3; cdr3_aa: CASSQDLGTGGPADTQYF; cdr3_nt: TGCGCCAGCAGCCAAGATCTGGGGACAGGGGGCCCCGCAGATACGCAGTATTTT
d_call: TRBD2; v_call: TRBV6-5; clone_size: NA; j_call: TRBJ2-7; cdr3_aa: CASSYSVAGAQKQYF; cdr3_nt: TGTGCCAGCAGTTACTCGGTAGCGGGAGCGCAGAAGCAGTACTTC
d_call: NA; v_call: TRBV18; clone_size: NA; j_call: TRBJ1-4; cdr3_aa: CASSPWGRRNEKLFF; cdr3_nt: TGTGCCAGCTCACCATGGGGCCGGCGTAATGAAAAACTGTTTTTT
d_call: TRBD1; v_call: TRBV6-2/TRBV6-3; clone_size: NA; j_call: TRBJ1-2; cdr3_aa: CASSYSTGEGGYTF; cdr3_nt: TGTGCCAGCAGTTACTCGACAGGGGAAGGAGGCTACACCTTC
d_call: NA; v_call: TRBV10-3; clone_size: once; j_call: TRBJ2-6; cdr3_aa: CACGDSGANVLTF; cdr3_nt: TGTGCCTGCGGGGACTCTGGGGCCAACGTCCTGACTTTC
d_call: TRBD1; v_call: TRBV7-2; clone_size: NA; j_call: TRBJ2-5; cdr3_aa: CASSFQPQGMETQYF; cdr3_nt: TGTGCCAGCAGCTTCCAACCACAGGGGATGGAGACCCAGTACTTC
d_call: NA; v_call: TRBV28; clone_size: NA; j_call: TRBJ2-1; cdr3_aa: CASSLRYNEQFF; cdr3_nt: TGTGCCAGCAGTTTGCGGTACAATGAGCAGTTCTTC
d_call: TRBD1; v_call: TRBV19; clone_size: few; j_call: TRBJ2-2; cdr3_aa: CASSIGGTANTGELFF; cdr3_nt: TGTGCCAGTAGTATAGGAGGGACAGCGAACACCGGGGAGCTGTTTTTT
d_call: TRBD2; v_call: TRBV6-5; clone_size: once; j_call: TRBJ2-3; cdr3_aa: CASTGGGREGNTQYF; cdr3_nt: TGTGCCAGCACCGGTGGCGGGAGGGAGGGGAATACGCAGTATTTT
d_call: TRBD1; v_call: TRBV2; clone_size: few; j_call: TRBJ2-7; cdr3_aa: CASTAPDRDPYEQYF; cdr3_nt: TGTGCCAGCACCGCACCGGACAGGGATCCCTACGAGCAGTACTTC
d_call: TRBD2; v_call: TRBV7-2; clone_size: NA; j_call: TRBJ2-7; cdr3_aa: CASSSTSGRAYEQYF; cdr3_nt: TGTGCCAGCAGCTCGACTAGCGGGAGGGCATACGAGCAGTACTTC
d_call: NA; v_call: TRBV11-2; clone_size: few; j_call: TRBJ2-7; cdr3_aa: CASSLKGLVQYF; cdr3_nt: TGTGCCAGCAGCTTGAAGGGGTTGGTCCAGTACTTC
d_call: NA; v_call: TRBV15; clone_size: NA; j_call: TRBJ1-1; cdr3_aa: CATSRDARETLNTEAFF; cdr3_nt: TGTGCCACCAGCAGGGATGCCAGGGAAACTTTGAACACTGAAGCTTTCTTT
d_call: NA; v_call: TRBV6-1; clone_size: NA; j_call: TRBJ1-6; cdr3_aa: CASSEAASSYNSPLHF; cdr3_nt: TGTGCCAGCAGTGAGGCAGCGAGCTCCTATAATTCACCCCTCCACTTT
d_call: TRBD2; v_call: TRBV18; clone_size: NA; j_call: TRBJ2-2; cdr3_aa: CASSPGTSGSWTGELFF; cdr3_nt: TGTGCCAGCTCACCAGGGACTAGCGGGAGCTGGACCGGGGAGCTGTTTTTT
d_call: TRBD2; v_call: TRBV11-3; clone_size: once; j_call: TRBJ2-1; cdr3_aa: CASSSYLAGGDGEQFF; cdr3_nt: TGTGCCAGCAGCTCGTACCTAGCGGGAGGGGACGGTGAGCAGTTCTTC
d_call: TRBD2; v_call: TRBV7-9; clone_size: NA; j_call: TRBJ2-7; cdr3_aa: CASSLVSGRSYEQYF; cdr3_nt: TGTGCCAGCAGCTTAGTCAGCGGGAGAAGTTACGAGCAGTACTTC
d_call: TRBD1; v_call: TRBV6-1; clone_size: few; j_call: TRBJ1-6; cdr3_aa: CASSETGLSSPLHF; cdr3_nt: TGTGCCAGCAGTGAGACAGGGCTGAGTTCACCCCTCCACTTT
d_call: NA; v_call: TRBV2; clone_size: NA; j_call: TRBJ2-7; cdr3_aa: CAITTGNSGEQYF; cdr3_nt: TGTGCCATCACAACAGGGAACTCGGGCGAGCAGTACTTC
d_call: TRBD2; v_call: TRBV5-1; clone_size: once; j_call: TRBJ2-7; cdr3_aa: CASSTGGSVEQYF; cdr3_nt: TGCGCCAGCAGTACGGGAGGATCCGTGGAGCAGTACTTC
d_call: NA; v_call: TRBV11-2; clone_size: NA; j_call: TRBJ1-2; cdr3_aa: CASSLGTRAGTNYGYTF; cdr3_nt: TGTGCCAGCAGCTTAGGTACCCGGGCGGGAACTAACTATGGCTACACCTTC
d_call: TRBD1; v_call: TRBV7-9; clone_size: NA; j_call: TRBJ1-4; cdr3_aa: CASSAYRGEYEKLFF; cdr3_nt: TGTGCCAGCAGCGCCTACAGGGGAGAGTATGAAAAACTGTTTTTT
d_call: TRBD1; v_call: TRBV19; clone_size: NA; j_call: TRBJ1-2; cdr3_aa: CASSIGAGGDYGYTF; cdr3_nt: TGTGCCAGTAGTATCGGGGCAGGGGGCGACTATGGCTACACCTTC
d_call: NA; v_call: TRBV7-9; clone_size: NA; j_call: TRBJ1-1; cdr3_aa: CASSLTQNTEAFF; cdr3_nt: TGTGCCAGCAGCCTAACTCAAAACACTGAAGCTTTCTTT
d_call: TRBD2; v_call: TRBV12-5; clone_size: NA; j_call: TRBJ2-5; cdr3_aa: CASGLLAGKYQETQYF; cdr3_nt: TGTGCTAGTGGTCTACTAGCGGGGAAGTACCAAGAGACCCAGTACTTC
d_call: NA; v_call: TRBV6-5; clone_size: NA; j_call: TRBJ1-1; cdr3_aa: CASSYSMGRNTEAFF; cdr3_nt: TGTGCCAGCAGTTACTCGATGGGCAGGAACACTGAAGCTTTCTTT
d_call: NA; v_call: TRBV6-1; clone_size: NA; j_call: TRBJ1-5; cdr3_aa: CASKSRRGIDQPQHF; cdr3_nt: TGTGCCAGCAAATCGCGTCGGGGAATCGATCAGCCCCAGCATTTT
d_call: TRBD2; v_call: TRBV27; clone_size: NA; j_call: TRBJ2-3; cdr3_aa: CASNPGGPTDTQYF; cdr3_nt: TGTGCCAGCAACCCGGGAGGGCCGACAGATACGCAGTATTTT
d_call: TRBD2; v_call: TRBV11-3; clone_size: NA; j_call: TRBJ2-5; cdr3_aa: CASSPLAAPRVETQYF; cdr3_nt: TGTGCCAGCAGCCCACTAGCGGCCCCAAGGGTGGAGACCCAGTACTTC
d_call: NA; v_call: TRBV6-6; clone_size: NA; j_call: TRBJ2-5; cdr3_aa: CASSYTEETQYF; cdr3_nt: TGTGCCAGCAGTTACACGGAAGAGACCCAGTACTTC
d_call: TRBD2; v_call: TRBV11-3; clone_size: NA; j_call: TRBJ2-5; cdr3_aa: CASSHGTSGMGETQYF; cdr3_nt: TGTGCCAGCAGCCACGGGACTAGCGGGATGGGGGAGACCCAGTACTTC
d_call: NA; v_call: TRBV3-1/TRBV3-2; clone_size: NA; j_call: TRBJ1-2; cdr3_aa: CASSQVPYGYTF; cdr3_nt: TGTGCCAGCAGCCAAGTTCCTTATGGCTACACCTTC
d_call: NA; v_call: TRBV19; clone_size: few; j_call: TRBJ1-5; cdr3_aa: CASNRGEGNQPQHF; cdr3_nt: TGTGCCAGTAACCGTGGGGAGGGGAATCAGCCCCAGCATTTT
d_call: TRBD1; v_call: TRBV5-1; clone_size: few; j_call: TRBJ2-7; cdr3_aa: CASSTGTDYYEQYF; cdr3_nt: TGCGCCAGCAGTACCGGGACAGATTATTACGAGCAGTACTTC
d_call: NA; v_call: TRBV19; clone_size: NA; j_call: TRBJ2-3; cdr3_aa: CASSIADTQYF; cdr3_nt: TGTGCCAGTAGTATAGCTGATACGCAGTATTTT
d_call: NA; v_call: TRBV6-2/TRBV6-3; clone_size: once; j_call: TRBJ2-5; cdr3_aa: CASSLLVGETQYF; cdr3_nt: TGTGCCAGCAGCCTGCTAGTCGGGGAGACCCAGTACTTC
d_call: TRBD1; v_call: TRBV18; clone_size: NA; j_call: TRBJ1-2; cdr3_aa: CASSPGQGQIYGYTF; cdr3_nt: TGTGCCAGCTCACCGGGACAGGGCCAAATTTATGGCTACACCTTC
d_call: TRBD2; v_call: TRBV7-9; clone_size: once; j_call: TRBJ2-3; cdr3_aa: CASSKSGTSTDTQYF; cdr3_nt: TGTGCCAGCAGCAAAAGCGGGACTAGCACAGATACGCAGTATTTT
d_call: TRBD2; v_call: TRBV11-3; clone_size: NA; j_call: TRBJ2-7; cdr3_aa: CASSPGLVNEQYF; cdr3_nt: TGTGCCAGCAGCCCGGGACTAGTCAACGAGCAGTACTTC
d_call: TRBD1; v_call: TRBV4-1; clone_size: NA; j_call: TRBJ1-6; cdr3_aa: CASSQPGQGRNSPLHF; cdr3_nt: TGCGCCAGCAGCCAACCGGGACAGGGACGCAATTCACCCCTCCACTTT
d_call: TRBD1; v_call: TRBV19; clone_size: NA; j_call: TRBJ2-3; cdr3_aa: CASSIGQGAIDTQYF; cdr3_nt: TGTGCCAGTAGTATCGGCCAGGGGGCTATAGATACGCAGTATTTT
d_call: NA; v_call: TRBV5-1; clone_size: NA; j_call: TRBJ2-7; cdr3_aa: CASSTTVSEQYF; cdr3_nt: TGCGCCAGCAGCACGACAGTATCCGAGCAGTACTTC
d_call: NA; v_call: TRBV5-1; clone_size: once; j_call: TRBJ1-2; cdr3_aa: CASSPRVMATNYGYTF; cdr3_nt: TGCGCCAGCAGCCCTCGTGTTATGGCAACTAACTATGGCTACACCTTC
d_call: NA; v_call: TRBV18; clone_size: NA; j_call: TRBJ2-1; cdr3_aa: CASSETRFEQFF; cdr3_nt: TGTGCCAGCTCGGAGACGCGATTCGAGCAGTTCTTC
d_call: NA; v_call: TRBV6-2/TRBV6-3; clone_size: NA; j_call: TRBJ2-2; cdr3_aa: CASSNYGRTGELFF; cdr3_nt: TGTGCCAGCAGCAACTACGGTAGGACCGGGGAGCTGTTTTTT
d_call: NA; v_call: TRBV11-2; clone_size: few; j_call: TRBJ1-6; cdr3_aa: CASSVTGNSPLHF; cdr3_nt: TGTGCCAGCAGCGTAACAGGAAATTCACCCCTCCACTTT
d_call: NA; v_call: TRBV5-4; clone_size: NA; j_call: TRBJ1-1; cdr3_aa: CASSRGGTPDTEAFF; cdr3_nt: TGTGCCAGCAGCCGGGGGGGGACACCAGACACTGAAGCTTTCTTT
d_call: NA; v_call: TRBV28; clone_size: few; j_call: TRBJ1-2; cdr3_aa: CASSFAGPYGYTF; cdr3_nt: TGTGCCAGCAGTTTCGCAGGCCCGTATGGCTACACCTTC
d_call: TRBD1; v_call: TRBV5-8; clone_size: NA; j_call: TRBJ2-7; cdr3_aa: CASSWTGEFYEQYF; cdr3_nt: TGTGCCAGCAGCTGGACAGGGGAGTTCTACGAGCAGTACTTC
d_call: NA; v_call: TRBV6-6; clone_size: NA; j_call: TRBJ1-3; cdr3_aa: CASRTELFGNTIYF; cdr3_nt: TGTGCCAGCAGAACCGAGCTCTTTGGAAACACCATATATTTT
d_call: TRBD2; v_call: TRBV7-7; clone_size: NA; j_call: TRBJ2-3; cdr3_aa: CASRGTSGNPTDTQYF; cdr3_nt: TGTGCCAGCAGGGGGACTAGCGGGAACCCCACAGATACGCAGTATTTT
d_call: TRBD2; v_call: TRBV10-3; clone_size: NA; j_call: TRBJ2-7; cdr3_aa: CAISEGGVGTTTYEQYF; cdr3_nt: TGTGCCATCAGTGAGGGCGGAGTCGGGACTACGACCTACGAGCAGTACTTC